The 8 T cell receptor beta chains below all came from one sample that was sequenced in a study of OX40 agonist ivuxolimab in advanced cancers. Only in-frame clones appear in the TCRdb table, and some are missing; sequencing was by immunoSEQ multiplex PCR. The sample has tens of thousands of clones; 82% are singletons. Sequencing used CD4+ or CD8+ T cells sorted from blood, obtained in a trial of the OX40 agonist ivuxolimab. These receptors all come from an adult with an advanced solid tumor such as melanoma, head and neck, liver or kidney cancer.

V gene TRBV7-2 combines with J gene TRBJ2-1; the D is unclear. Germline values: CDR1 SGHTA, CDR2 FQGNSA. The CDR3 runs to 13 residues. V was clipped by 2 bases and J by 3 bases, with 5 bases between them. The CDR3 is CASSLIGYNEQFF. CDR3 DNA: TGTGCCAGCAGCTTAATCGGCTACAATGAGCAGTTCTTC. Variable domain in full (rest from reference TRBV7-2 and TRBJ2-1): GAGVSQSPSNKVTEKGKDVELRCDPISGHTALYWYRQSLGQGLEFLIYFQGNSAPDKSGLPSDRFSAERTGGSVSTLTIQRTQQEDSAVYLCASSLIGYNEQFFGPGTRLTVL.

The V and J genes are TRBV4-3 and TRBJ1-2; D is unclear. The germline gives CDR1 LGHNA, CDR2 YSLEER. V gave up 1 base and J gave up 5 bases, with 11 bases separating them. CDR3 length: 14 amino acids. The CDR3 spells CASSQGVGGYGYTF. The CDR3 bases are TGCGCCAGCAGCCAAGGTGTGGGAGGATATGGCTACACCTTC.

The rearrangement uses TRBV10-2 and TRBJ2-1; D perhaps matches TRBD2 (5 bases). With 5 bases removed from V and 7 bases from J, the gap between germline ends came to 21 bases. This CDR3 spans 16 amino acids. CDR1 is WSHSY, CDR2 SAAADI, per germline. The CDR3 nucleotides read TGCGCCAGCAGTCCTCGACCGGGGTCCTTAGAGAATGAGCAGTTCTTC. It is translated as CASSPRPGSLENEQFF.

This chain's CDR3 is CASSLRTGTDTQYF. For the CDR3, the DNA is TGTGCCAGCAGTTTGCGGACGGGCACAGATACGCAGTATTTT. The chain is built from TRBV6-5 and TRBJ2-3; D is uncertain. Germline CDR1 MNHEY, CDR2 SVGAGI. Trimming cost V 4 bases and J 1 base, with 9 bases left between them. This CDR3 has 14 amino acids.

The chain has TRBV27 and TRBJ2-7, with 16 positions matching TRBD2. The V and J ends lost 6 bases and 5 bases, in that order; junction bases with no gene match: 1. Germline V gene data show CDR1 as MNHEY and CDR2 as SMNVEV (reference sequence). This CDR3 region has 14 residues. The CDR3, as DNA: TGTGCCAGCAGGGGACTAGCGGGAGGGCACGAGCAGTACTTC. As protein: CASRGLAGGHEQYF.

The V gene is TRBV19, the J gene TRBJ2-7; TRBD1 or TRBD2 may be the D gene (5 bases each). Germline V gene sequence: CDR1 LNHDA, CDR2 SQIVND (reference sequence). Between the trimmed V and J ends, which lost 5 bases and 5 bases, there was a span of 16 bases. The CDR3 spans 14 residues. CDR3 loop: CASSLPGPLHEQYF. CDR3 in DNA: TGTGCCAGTAGTTTACCGGGACCACTTCACGAGCAGTACTTC.

This chain uses TRBV2 with TRBJ1-5, with D maybe TRBD1 (5 bases). CDR3 length: 12 residues. CDR1 and CDR2 from the germline V gene are SNHLY and FYNNEI. V lost 6 bases and J lost 7, with 10 bases in between. The CDR3 bases are TGTGCCAGCAGCGACAGTTCCCAGCCCCAGCATTTT. Translation: CASSDSSQPQHF.

The chain joins TRBV27 to TRBJ1-1; 8 nucleotides line up with TRBD1. The CDR3 runs to 13 residues. V was pared by 6 bases and J by 10 bases, with 10 bases of the junction left unmatched. Germline CDR1 is MNHEY and CDR2 is SMNVEV (reference sequence). The CDR3 DNA is TGTGCCAGCAGACCCGGGACAGGTCAAAGAGCTTTCTTT. Protein: CASRPGTGQRAFF.